This T cell receptor (beta chain) was retrieved from a study of blood T cell repertoires in COVID-19. As for the study in general: The samples span acute and convalescent COVID-19 from the United States, Italy and Spain.

The V end lost 3 bases, the J end lost 4 bases, and 9 bases lay between the germline ends. Germline assignment: CDR1 SQVTM and CDR2 ANQGSEA. The CDR3 is made up of 12 amino acids. Some clones are missing from TCRdb's copy, which holds only in-frame ones; the method was immunoSEQ multiplex PCR. The sample holds around 170,000 clones, about 86% seen once. The V and J genes are TRBV29-1 and TRBJ1-1; D call uncertain. The sequence derives from a man aged 50 or older with active or convalescent COVID-19. Sequences were obtained from peripheral blood. CDR3 amino acids: CSVDEGSTEAFF. The CDR3 DNA sequence: TGCAGCGTTGATGAGGGCTCCACTGAAGCTTTCTTT.